Below, one TCR beta chain is given with its context. What it binds is not known. The sorted-subset replicate PCRs were given around 200 ng DNA, which is approximately 30,000 T cell genomes. Profiling relied on immunoSEQ multiplex PCR, and the TCRdb table lists in-frame clones only, not all of them. The data show around 1.1 million clones, about 72% seen once. This sample was included in a study of shared clonotypes between healthy human individuals. Study-wide points: Memory subsets generally showed smaller estimated richness than naive subsets did.

The sample consisted of memory CD4+ T cells from PBMCs. The subset here: CD45RA-negative fraction. The receptor comes from a man between 18 and 29 years old in good health. Some clones in this sample may be carry-over from other donors' samples.

CDR3 sequence: CASKGQGDNEQFF. In DNA form, the CDR3 reads TGTGCCAGTAAGGGACAGGGGGACAATGAGCAGTTCTTC. The chain combines TRBV19 with TRBJ2-1; 11 nucleotides line up with TRBD1. The CDR3 runs 13 residues. J lost 5 bases, V lost 7 bases, and 1 base had no gene match. Germline values: CDR1 LNHDA, CDR2 SQIVND (reference sequence).